This TCR beta chain was retrieved from a study of STAT3 mutations in large granular lymphocyte leukemia. Study information: Roughly half the longitudinally sequenced T-LGLL patients had canonical STAT3 mutations. Findings of the study overall: After therapy, 6 of 18 patients switched clonotypes, all new clones STAT3 wild type. Suggested: STAT3 mutation was not the ancestral event for these clonal expansions. Every T-cell large granular lymphocyte leukemia patient had at least one immunodominant TCR beta clonotype.

The CDR3 runs to 16 residues. Germline V gene lookup returns CDR1 LGHNA and CDR2 YNFKEQ. With V trimmed by 0 bases and J by 1 base, 5 bases remained unmatched. This clone was detected only a few times. Its target is not known. Sequencing was performed with immunoSEQ multiplex PCR; in TCRdb, only in-frame clones are kept and a portion is missing. Among fewer than 7,500 clones listed, roughly 34% were seen once. This rearrangement joins TRBV4-2 to TRBJ2-7, with 8 bases lining up with TRBD2. The sequence came from a woman aged 40 to 50 with T-cell large granular lymphocyte leukemia. Some clones in this sample may be carry-over from other donors' samples. Sequenced material: peripheral blood mononuclear cells. CDR3 DNA sequence: TGTGCCAGCAGCCAAGACGAGACTAGCGCTTCCTACGAGCAGTACTTC. Protein sequence: CASSQDETSASYEQYF.